The 21 T cell receptor beta chains below come from one sample, sequenced in a study of blood T cell repertoires in COVID-19 (dated by TCRdb to about 2020). The library was prepared using the immunoSEQ multiplex PCR assay. TCRdb provides this immuneACCESS table in a form limited to in-frame rearrangements. Some clones are lacking; in checked studies, under half of them reflect an unresolved V gene, and why the rest are absent is not known. Present in this sample are roughly 200,000 clones, roughly 91% of which were seen just once. The ten largest clones represent around 4.2% of the sample. The specimen was PBMCs or T cells enriched from blood (not recorded which). These receptors were obtained from a woman in her 30s with acute COVID-19.

The chain has TRBV28 and TRBJ1-5, with D possibly matching TRBD1 (6 bases). This CDR3 comprises 15 residues. CDR1 is MDHEN and CDR2 is SYDVKM in the germline V gene. V was clipped by 5 bases and J by 7 bases, with 18 bases between them. CDR3 nucleotides: TGTGCCAGCAGTAGACGGGGGGCCTTAGGACAGCCCCAGCATTTT. Protein sequence: CASSRRGALGQPQHF. Together with reference TRBV28 and TRBJ1-5, the CDR3 gives the full variable domain: DVKVTQSSRYLVKRTGEKVFLECVQDMDHENMFWYRQDPGLGLRLIYFSYDVKMKEKGDIPEGYSVSREKKERFSLILESASTNQTSMYLCASSRRGALGQPQHFGDGTRLSIL.

This clone was detected once. The rearrangement links TRBV24-1 to TRBJ2-2; TRBD1 aligns across 9 bases. CDR3 size: 16 residues. Unmatched junction bases numbered 4, after V lost 0 bases and J lost 6 bases. The germline V gene has CDR1 KGHDR and CDR2 SFDVKD. CDR3 region: CATSDLIQGASGELFF. The DNA of the CDR3 is TGTGCCACCAGTGATTTGATACAGGGGGCTTCCGGGGAGCTGTTTTTT.

This chain links TRBV14 with TRBJ1-5; unclear D gene. In germline, CDR1 is SGHDN, CDR2 FVKESK. With 0 bases removed from V and 3 bases from J, the gap between germline ends came to 15 bases. This CDR3 spans 17 amino acids. The CDR3 region is CASSQDKRSRDNQPQHF. CDR3 DNA sequence: TGTGCCAGCAGCCAAGATAAACGGTCCCGCGACAATCAGCCCCAGCATTTT.

This chain uses TRBV25-1 with TRBJ2-5, with D tentatively TRBD1 (5 bases). From germline, CDR1 is MGHDK and CDR2 SYGVNS. This CDR3 region has 14 residues. Between the trimmed V and J ends, which lost 6 bases and 1 base, there was a span of 12 bases. CDR3 coding DNA: TGTGCCAGCAGCCCAGACAGATTCCAAGAGACCCAGTACTTC. Amino acids: CASSPDRFQETQYF.

The chain joins TRBV19 to TRBJ2-2; D remains unclear. There are 15 residues in the CDR3. Germline-derived CDR1 and CDR2 are LNHDA and SQIVND (reference sequence). V lost 10 bases and J 1 base, leaving 16 bases between the germline ends. CDR3 loop: CATTPRQRNTGELFF. In DNA, the CDR3 is TGTGCCACTACCCCGAGGCAGAGGAACACCGGGGAGCTGTTTTTT.

The chain has TRBV7-2 and TRBJ1-4, with 8 bases fitting TRBD1. The CDR3 covers 15 residues. The V gene's germline CDR1 is SGHTA and CDR2 FQGNSA. Trimming removed 4 bases from V and 12 bases from J; junction bases left unmatched: 13. CDR3 in amino acids: CASSSWAGGGSELFF. CDR3 in DNA: TGTGCCAGCAGCTCTTGGGCAGGGGGCGGGTCGGAACTGTTTTTT.

V is TRBV29-1 and J is TRBJ1-5; perhaps TRBD1 as D (6 bases). V gave up 8 bases and J gave up 3 bases, with 11 bases separating them. Germline V lookup: CDR1 SQVTM, CDR2 ANQGSEA. CDR3 size: 12 residues. CDR3 in amino acids: CSRRGPNQPQHF. In DNA, the CDR3 is TGCAGCCGCAGGGGTCCCAATCAGCCCCAGCATTTT. Full variable domain (remainder filled in from reference TRBV29-1 and TRBJ1-5): SAVISQKPSRDICQRGTSLTIQCQVDSQVTMMFWYRQQPGQSLTLIATANQGSEATYESGFVIDKFPISRPNLTFSTLTVSNMSPEDSSIYLCSRRGPNQPQHFGDGTRLSIL.

The V and J genes are TRBV4-1 and TRBJ1-4; 10 positions agree with TRBD1. The CDR3 has 17 residues. V lost 2 bases, J lost 6 bases, and 9 bases stayed unmatched. Germline V lookup: CDR1 MGHRA, CDR2 YSYEKL. The CDR3 DNA follows: TGCGCCAGCAGCCAATATAATAGAGGACAGGGGGATGAAAAACTGTTTTTT. This encodes CASSQYNRGQGDEKLFF.

CDR3 sequence (DNA): TGTGCCAGCTCACCAGAACAGGGGTGGTATACTGAAGCTTTCTTT. Translating it yields CASSPEQGWYTEAFF. This chain connects TRBV18 to TRBJ1-1; 7 nucleotides align to TRBD1. The V gene's germline CDR1 is KGHSH and CDR2 LQKENI. The CDR3 covers 15 residues. V lost 2 bases, J lost 5 bases, and 8 bases stayed unmatched. The variable domain in full, completed from reference TRBV18 and TRBJ1-1, reads NAGVMQNPRHLVRRRGQEARLRCSPMKGHSHVYWYRQLPEEGLKFMVYLQKENIIDESGMPKERFSAEFPKEGPSILRIQQVVRGDSAAYFCASSPEQGWYTEAFFGQGTRLTVV.

The chain's CDR3 is CSVDLRGRYGYTF. The DNA of the CDR3 is TGCAGCGTGGATCTGCGTGGGCGCTATGGCTACACCTTC. V usage is TRBV29-1 and J usage is TRBJ1-2; D remains unclear. The CDR3 has 13 amino acids. Trimming pared 6 bases from V and 4 bases from J, leaving 15 bases between. From germline, CDR1 is SQVTM and CDR2 ANQGSEA.

The gene calls are TRBV5-1 and TRBJ1-4, with TRBD1 matching over 7 bases. The germline gives CDR1 SGHRS, CDR2 YFSETQ. The CDR3 consists of 15 residues. V shed 4 bases and J 6 bases; nucleotides not matched to a gene: 9. CDR3 amino acids: CASSPEGQYYEKLFF. CDR3 DNA: TGCGCCAGCAGCCCAGAGGGACAGTATTATGAAAAACTGTTTTTT.

The rearrangement uses TRBV6-4 and TRBJ2-2, with a tentative D call TRBD2 (6 bases). The CDR3 contains 17 residues. The ends were cut back, 0 bases at V and 1 base at J, with 12 bases in the middle. Germline V gene lookup returns CDR1 MRHNA and CDR2 SNTAGT. The CDR3 protein is CASSDSSCGVNTGELFF. Here the CDR3 DNA reads TGTGCCAGCAGTGACTCGAGTTGCGGGGTGAACACCGGGGAGCTGTTTTTT.

This sequence joins TRBV5-1 and TRBJ2-7, with 7 bases that match TRBD1. This CDR3 is 14 amino acids long. Trimming at V came to 4 bases and at J to 1 base, leaving 5 bases not matched to a gene. Per the germline V gene, CDR1 is SGHRS and CDR2 is YFSETQ. CDR3 amino acids: CASSPWTGSYEQYF. Here the CDR3 DNA reads TGCGCCAGCAGCCCGTGGACAGGTTCCTACGAGCAGTACTTC. The full variable domain, with the rest looked up from reference TRBV5-1 and TRBJ2-7, is KAGVTQTPRYLIKTRGQQVTLSCSPISGHRSVSWYQQTPGQGLQFLFEYFSETQRNKGNFPGRFSGRQFSNSRSEMNVSTLELGDSALYLCASSPWTGSYEQYFGPGTRLTVT.

This chain joins TRBV28 and TRBJ2-7; weak D call: TRBD1 (6 bases). CDR1 is MDHEN and CDR2 is SYDVKM in the germline V gene. V was cut by 3 bases and J by 4 bases, with 16 bases left in between. This CDR3 region has 15 residues. The CDR3 sequence is CASSFSSRGTYEQYF. The CDR3 DNA follows: TGTGCCAGCAGTTTTAGTTCCAGGGGTACGTACGAGCAGTACTTC.

The rearrangement links TRBV29-1 to TRBJ1-1; D not certain. Per the germline V gene, CDR1 is SQVTM and CDR2 is ANQGSEA. V was clipped by 8 bases and J by 7 bases, with 5 bases between them. The CDR3 extends over 8 amino acids. CDR3 region: CSTSEAFF. The CDR3 DNA sequence: TGCAGCACAAGTGAAGCTTTCTTT.

This chain uses TRBV7-2 with TRBJ2-7; possible D gene TRBD2, 5 bases. Trimming cost V 7 bases and J 4 bases, with 17 bases left between them. In germline, CDR1 is SGHTA, CDR2 FQGNSA. The CDR3 extends over 14 amino acids. The CDR3 sequence: CASTFVEGGYEQYF. The DNA for the CDR3 is TGTGCCAGCACCTTTGTCGAGGGCGGATACGAGCAGTACTTC. Together with reference TRBV7-2 and TRBJ2-7, the CDR3 gives the full variable domain: GAGVSQSPSNKVTEKGKDVELRCDPISGHTALYWYRQSLGQGLEFLIYFQGNSAPDKSGLPSDRFSAERTGGSVSTLTIQRTQQEDSAVYLCASTFVEGGYEQYFGPGTRLTVT.

The J gene is TRBJ1-6, the V gene TRBV2, with 8 bases lining up with TRBD1. The V gene end was trimmed by 11 bases and the J gene end by 7 bases; junction bases not matched to a gene: 10. The germline gives CDR1 SNHLY, CDR2 FYNNEI. This CDR3 contains 14 residues. The CDR3 DNA is TGTGCCGGGTCCCGGGACAGGAAGAATTCACCCCTCCACTTT. Its protein is CAGSRDRKNSPLHF.

This clone appeared once. J is TRBJ1-4 and V is TRBV25-1; D unclear. The germline CDR1 and CDR2 sequences are MGHDK and SYGVNS. The CDR3 is 13 amino acids. Trimming removed 2 bases at V and 8 bases at J, with 9 bases between. CDR3 in DNA: TGTGCCAGCAGTGAAGGTGGGCGAGAAAAACTGTTTTTT. This translates into CASSEGGREKLFF.

The chain couples TRBV4-3 to TRBJ2-3; 7 bases are a match to TRBD1. The V gene's germline CDR1 is LGHNA and CDR2 YSLEER. The junction had 5 bases not matched to a gene; V was cut back by 0 bases and J by 2 bases. The length of the CDR3 is 16 residues. The CDR3, as DNA: TGCGCCAGCAGCCAAGAGCGTACAGGGGACACAGATACGCAGTATTTT. Translation gives CASSQERTGDTDTQYF.

V usage is TRBV5-4 and J usage is TRBJ2-3, with a tentative D call TRBD1 (5 bases). Germline V gene data show CDR1 as SGHNT and CDR2 as YYREEE (reference sequence). V lost 1 base, J lost 1 base, and 13 bases lay in between. The CDR3 is 16 residues long. CDR3 sequence reads: CASSLSTGHGTDTQYF. DNA for the CDR3: TGTGCCAGCAGCTTGTCGACTGGACACGGCACAGATACGCAGTATTTT.

The chain uses TRBV6-2 or TRBV6-3 and TRBJ2-1, with D maybe TRBD1 (6 bases). The V end was cut by 0 bases, the J end by 3 bases, with 9 bases between. The CDR3 has 15 amino acids. CDR1 and CDR2 (germline): MNHEY, SVGEGT. The CDR3 sequence: CASSYSGTIYNEQFF. Here the CDR3 DNA reads TGTGCCAGCAGTTACTCAGGGACAATCTACAATGAGCAGTTCTTC.